This entry concerns a single T cell receptor (beta chain). V trimming: 3 bases; J trimming: 6 bases; junction bases outside the gene matches: 18. CDR1 is LGHNA and CDR2 is YSLEER in the germline V gene. The CDR3 loop spans 20 amino acids. This record comes from a study of T cell responses to AZD1222 COVID-19 vaccine. The method was immunoSEQ multiplex PCR; TCRdb's version includes in-frame clones alone and lacks a portion of them. Of over 130,000 clones in the sample, 90% to 95% were seen once. Material: peripheral blood, obtained on day 0 of AZD1222 vaccination. This TCR derives from an adult in good health. This chain joins TRBV4-3 and TRBJ2-2; TRBD2 matches 11 bases. DNA of the CDR3: TGCGCCAGCAGCCAGGCCCTTATTGAACATAGCGGGGGGGCCCCCGGGGAGCTGTTTTTT. This encodes CASSQALIEHSGGAPGELFF.